This T cell receptor (beta chain) comes out of a study of T cell changes during pregnancy in multiple sclerosis. Germline V gives CDR1 MNHEY, CDR2 SMNVEV (reference sequence). The CDR3 spans 13 residues. V was clipped by 7 bases and J by 7 bases; unmatched bases: 6. Libraries were prepared by immunoSEQ multiplex PCR; TCRdb keeps only in-frame clonotypes and omits some of them. The repertoire holds 43,000 or so clones, with 85% to 90% as singletons. The material was peripheral blood, obtained in the first trimester of pregnancy. The source of this sequence is a female donor with multiple sclerosis, enrolled in a pregnancy study. The rearrangement uses TRBV27 and TRBJ2-2, with 7 bases aligning to TRBD2. The CDR3 DNA reads as TGTGCCAGCACCACGGAGCGGGGCGGGGAGCTGTTTTTT. It is translated as CASTTERGGELFF.